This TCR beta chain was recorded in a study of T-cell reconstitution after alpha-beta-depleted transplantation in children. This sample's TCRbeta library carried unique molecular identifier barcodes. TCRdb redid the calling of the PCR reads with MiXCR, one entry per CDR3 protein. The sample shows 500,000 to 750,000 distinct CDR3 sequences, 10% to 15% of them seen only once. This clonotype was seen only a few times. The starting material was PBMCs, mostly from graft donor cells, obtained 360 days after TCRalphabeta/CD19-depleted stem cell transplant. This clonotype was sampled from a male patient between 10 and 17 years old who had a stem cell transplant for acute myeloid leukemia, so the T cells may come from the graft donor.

This CDR3 is CAISDLLPSNEQFF. CDR3 in DNA: TGTGCCATCAGTGATTTGCTACCGTCCAATGAGCAGTTCTTC. The V call is TRBV10-3, the J call TRBJ2-1; no clear D gene. Germline V lookup: CDR1 ENHRY, CDR2 SYGVKD. The CDR3 spans 14 residues. Trimming took off 3 bases at V and 6 bases at J, with 12 bases between the two ends.